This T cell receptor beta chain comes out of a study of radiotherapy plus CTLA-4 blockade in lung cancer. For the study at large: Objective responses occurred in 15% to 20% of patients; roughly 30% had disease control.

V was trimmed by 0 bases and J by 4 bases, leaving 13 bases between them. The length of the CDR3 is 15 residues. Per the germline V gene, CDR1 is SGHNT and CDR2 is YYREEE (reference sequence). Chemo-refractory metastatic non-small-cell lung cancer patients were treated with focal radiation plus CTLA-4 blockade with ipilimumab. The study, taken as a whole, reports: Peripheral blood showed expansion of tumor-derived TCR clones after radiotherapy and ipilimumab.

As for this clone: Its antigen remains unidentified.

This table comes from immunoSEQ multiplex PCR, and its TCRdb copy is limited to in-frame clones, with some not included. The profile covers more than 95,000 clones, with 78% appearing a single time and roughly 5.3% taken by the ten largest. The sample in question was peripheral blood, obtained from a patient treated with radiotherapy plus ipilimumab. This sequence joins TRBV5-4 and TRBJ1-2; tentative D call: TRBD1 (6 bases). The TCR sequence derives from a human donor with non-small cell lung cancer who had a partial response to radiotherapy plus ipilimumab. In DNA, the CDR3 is TGTGCCAGCAGCTTGGGCGGGGGCGCGGGCTATGGCTACACCTTC. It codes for CASSLGGGAGYGYTF. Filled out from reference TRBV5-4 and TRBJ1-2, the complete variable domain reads ETGVTQSPTHLIKTRGQQVTLRCSSQSGHNTVSWYQQALGQGPQFIFQYYREEENGRGNFPPRFSGLQFPNYSSELNVNALELDDSALYLCASSLGGGAGYGYTFGSGTRLTVV.